Listed below are T cell receptor beta chains from one sample, sequenced in a study of read filtering for tumor transcriptome and immune sequencing. One entry per CDR3 protein, called by TCRdb with MiXCR from the reads. The sample lists some 40,000 distinct CDR3 sequences; approximately 15% were seen once. Sequencing was carried out using a population of CD138-negative cells sorted from bone marrow. These receptors were obtained from a donor aged 40 or older with multiple myeloma. Each CDR3 is given with its conserved first and last residue. D genes are given only for firm matches. A row's size may be missing; if present it is once, few, many or a size class.

V gene: TRBV7-2
clone size: NA
D gene: TRBD1
J gene: TRBJ1-1
CDR3 DNA: TGTGCCAGCAGCTTGTCGAGGCCAGGGGGCCTTGTGAACACTGACGCTCTCTTT
CDR3 protein: CASSLSRPGGLVNTDALF

V gene: TRBV19
clone size: many
D gene: TRBD2
J gene: TRBJ2-5
CDR3 DNA: TGTGCCAGTAGTATTTCGCCTAGCGGGGGCCCAAGCCGGACCCAGTACTTC
CDR3 protein: CASSISPSGGPSRTQYF

V gene: TRBV7-6
clone size: many
D gene: TRBD2
J gene: TRBJ2-1
CDR3 DNA: TGTGCCAGCAGCCGCCCGGGACTAGCGGTCCGGGGTGAGCAGTTCTTC
CDR3 protein: CASSRPGLAVRGEQFF

V gene: TRBV7-2
clone size: many
D gene: TRBD1
J gene: TRBJ1-1
CDR3 DNA: TGTGCCAGCAGCCCAAGACAGGGAGGTGAAGCTTTCTTT
CDR3 protein: CASSPRQGGEAFF

V gene: TRBV7-2
clone size: few
D gene: NA
J gene: TRBJ2-6
CDR3 DNA: TGTGCCAGCAGCTTCTCGCAGGCTGGGGCCAACGTCCTGACTTTC
CDR3 protein: CASSFSQAGANVLTF

V gene: TRBV5-4
clone size: NA
D gene: TRBD2
J gene: TRBJ2-2
CDR3 DNA: TGTGCCAGCAGCCCGGAGGCGGGAGCGGGGACCGGGGAGCTGTTTTTT
CDR3 protein: CASSPEAGAGTGELFF

V gene: TRBV20-1
clone size: NA
D gene: TRBD1
J gene: TRBJ1-1
CDR3 DNA: TGCAGTGCTAGGCGACGAGGCAGGGGGCCGGGGAGCACTGAAGCTTTCTTT
CDR3 protein: CSARRRGRGPGSTEAFF

V gene: TRBV28
clone size: few
D gene: NA
J gene: TRBJ1-2
CDR3 DNA: TGTGCCAGCAGTTTATCAGGGTTCTATGGCTACACCTTC
CDR3 protein: CASSLSGFYGYTF

V gene: TRBV5-1
clone size: many
D gene: NA
J gene: TRBJ2-7
CDR3 DNA: TGCGCCAGCAAGGTATCGCGTCTCTCCGAGCAGTACTTC
CDR3 protein: CASKVSRLSEQYF

V gene: TRBV12-3/TRBV12-4
clone size: many
D gene: TRBD1
J gene: TRBJ1-5
CDR3 DNA: TGTGCCAGCAGTCGGACAGGTGATAGCAATCAGCCCCAGCATTTT
CDR3 protein: CASSRTGDSNQPQHF

V gene: TRBV5-1
clone size: few
D gene: TRBD2
J gene: TRBJ2-1
CDR3 DNA: TGCGCCAGCAGCTTGGCCGGTACTAGCGGGGGGATCAATGAGCAGTTCTTC
CDR3 protein: CASSLAGTSGGINEQFF

V gene: TRBV6-5
clone size: many
D gene: NA
J gene: TRBJ1-2
CDR3 DNA: TGTGCCAGCAGCTCCCCGAGGGTAAACTATGGCTACACCTTC
CDR3 protein: CASSSPRVNYGYTF

V gene: TRBV15
clone size: many
D gene: TRBD2
J gene: TRBJ2-3
CDR3 DNA: TGTGCCACCAGCGGGCCCGGGACTAGCGGCTACACAGATACGCAGTATTTT
CDR3 protein: CATSGPGTSGYTDTQYF

V gene: TRBV6-1
clone size: many
D gene: NA
J gene: TRBJ2-5
CDR3 DNA: TGTGCCAGCAGCTCGGGGGTACAAGAGACCCAGTACTTC
CDR3 protein: CASSSGVQETQYF

V gene: TRBV15
clone size: many
D gene: NA
J gene: TRBJ1-2
CDR3 DNA: TGTGCCACCAGCAGAGATTATCGGCACCCTGGCTACACCTTC
CDR3 protein: CATSRDYRHPGYTF

V gene: TRBV6-5
clone size: many
D gene: NA
J gene: TRBJ1-1
CDR3 DNA: TGTGCCAGCACCTTCCAACGCCCCGGGAGGGTCAACACTGAAGCTTTCTTT
CDR3 protein: CASTFQRPGRVNTEAFF

V gene: TRBV7-9
clone size: many
D gene: NA
J gene: TRBJ1-2
CDR3 DNA: TGTGCCAGCAGCACCCGACAGGCGGGCGACGGCTACACCTTC
CDR3 protein: CASSTRQAGDGYTF

V gene: TRBV6-2/TRBV6-3
clone size: many
D gene: TRBD2
J gene: TRBJ2-3
CDR3 DNA: TGTGCCAGCAGCCTCCCACTAGCGGGGGCCCTTAGCACAGATACGCAGTATTTT
CDR3 protein: CASSLPLAGALSTDTQYF

V gene: TRBV24-1
clone size: NA
D gene: NA
J gene: TRBJ2-7
CDR3 DNA: TGTGCCACCAGTGACGGCGGAGGGGGCCTTTACGAGCAGTACTTC
CDR3 protein: CATSDGGGGLYEQYF

V gene: TRBV20-1
clone size: many
D gene: NA
J gene: TRBJ1-2
CDR3 DNA: TGCAGTGCTAGAGATTACGACAGAAACTATGGCTACACCTTC
CDR3 protein: CSARDYDRNYGYTF

V gene: TRBV7-3
clone size: many
D gene: NA
J gene: TRBJ2-5
CDR3 DNA: TGTGCCAGCAGCCCCCGGCACAGGGTGCAAGAGACCCAGTACTTC
CDR3 protein: CASSPRHRVQETQYF

V gene: TRBV29-1
clone size: many
D gene: TRBD1
J gene: TRBJ1-2
CDR3 DNA: TGCAGCGTTGAAGACCGCGGACAGGTCTATGGCTACACCTTC
CDR3 protein: CSVEDRGQVYGYTF

V gene: TRBV29-1
clone size: few
D gene: NA
J gene: TRBJ2-7
CDR3 DNA: TGCAGCGCAGAGCCGACAGGAGGCTCCGAGCAGTACTTC
CDR3 protein: CSAEPTGGSEQYF

V gene: TRBV7-9
clone size: many
D gene: NA
J gene: TRBJ2-1
CDR3 DNA: TGTGCCGGAATCAGAGGGCGGGTCTTGGGTAATGAGCAGTTCTTC
CDR3 protein: CAGIRGRVLGNEQFF

V gene: TRBV2
clone size: NA
D gene: TRBD1
J gene: TRBJ1-1
CDR3 DNA: TGTGCCAGCAGTACGGACAGGGTGAACACTGAAGCTTTCTTT
CDR3 protein: CASSTDRVNTEAFF

V gene: TRBV4-1
clone size: few
D gene: NA
J gene: TRBJ2-7
CDR3 DNA: TGCGCCAGCAGCCAAGATCTAGCCCCCGAGCAGTACTTC
CDR3 protein: CASSQDLAPEQYF

V gene: TRBV20-1
clone size: medium-sized
D gene: TRBD1
J gene: TRBJ1-4
CDR3 DNA: TGCAGTGCTAGAGAGTCTCGACAGGGTTCAACTAATGAAAAACTGTTTTTT
CDR3 protein: CSARESRQGSTNEKLFF

V gene: TRBV5-1
clone size: many
D gene: NA
J gene: TRBJ1-2
CDR3 DNA: TGCGCCAGCAGCCCCACCCGACAGGTCCCCAACTATGGCTACACCTTC
CDR3 protein: CASSPTRQVPNYGYTF

V gene: TRBV6-1
clone size: many
D gene: NA
J gene: TRBJ2-1
CDR3 DNA: TGTGCCAGCAGTGGGGTAAACAATGAGCAGTTCTTC
CDR3 protein: CASSGVNNEQFF

V gene: TRBV20-1
clone size: few
D gene: NA
J gene: TRBJ2-1
CDR3 DNA: TGCAGTGCTTCCCTACTGTCCCAGTCCTACAATGAGCAGTTCTTC
CDR3 protein: CSASLLSQSYNEQFF

V gene: TRBV29-1
clone size: many
D gene: NA
J gene: TRBJ1-2
CDR3 DNA: TGCAGCGTTGAGGACGGACCCTTC
CDR3 protein: CSVEDGPF

V gene: TRBV7-8
clone size: medium-sized
D gene: NA
J gene: TRBJ2-1
CDR3 DNA: TGTGCCAGCAGCTTAGCAAGACCACAGGGAAAATACAATGAGCAGTTCTTC
CDR3 protein: CASSLARPQGKYNEQFF